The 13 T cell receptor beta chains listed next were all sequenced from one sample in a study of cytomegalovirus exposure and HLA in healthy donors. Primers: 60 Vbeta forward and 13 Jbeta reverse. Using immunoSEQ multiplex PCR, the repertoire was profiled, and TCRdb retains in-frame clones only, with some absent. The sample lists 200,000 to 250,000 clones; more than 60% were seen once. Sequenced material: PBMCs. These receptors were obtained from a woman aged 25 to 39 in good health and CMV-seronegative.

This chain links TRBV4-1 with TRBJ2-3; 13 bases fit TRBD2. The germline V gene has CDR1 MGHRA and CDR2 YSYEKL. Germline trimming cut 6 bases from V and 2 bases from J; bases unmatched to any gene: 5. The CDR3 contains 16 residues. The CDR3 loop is CASRGTSGTYTDTQYF. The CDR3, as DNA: TGCGCCAGCAGGGGGACTAGCGGGACGTACACAGATACGCAGTATTTT.

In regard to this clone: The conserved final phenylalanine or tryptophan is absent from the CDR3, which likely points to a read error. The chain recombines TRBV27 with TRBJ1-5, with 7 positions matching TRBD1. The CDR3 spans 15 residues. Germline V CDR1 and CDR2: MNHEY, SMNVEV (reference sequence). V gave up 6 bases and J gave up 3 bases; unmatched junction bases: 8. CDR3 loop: CASSGGQTHNQPQHL. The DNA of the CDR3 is TGTGCCAGCAGCGGGGGACAGACGCACAATCAGCCCCAGCATCTT.

In DNA, the CDR3 is TGCGCCAGCAGCTTGGAAACTAGCGGGAGCTCCGAGCAGTACTTC. This encodes CASSLETSGSSEQYF. The chain has TRBV5-1 and TRBJ2-7, with 11 bases lining up with TRBD2. The length of the CDR3 is 15 residues. The germline gives CDR1 SGHRS, CDR2 YFSETQ. V trimming: 0 bases; J trimming: 6 bases; junction bases outside the gene matches: 5. Complete variable domain (other parts from reference TRBV5-1 and TRBJ2-7): KAGVTQTPRYLIKTRGQQVTLSCSPISGHRSVSWYQQTPGQGLQFLFEYFSETQRNKGNFPGRFSGRQFSNSRSEMNVSTLELGDSALYLCASSLETSGSSEQYFGPGTRLTVT.

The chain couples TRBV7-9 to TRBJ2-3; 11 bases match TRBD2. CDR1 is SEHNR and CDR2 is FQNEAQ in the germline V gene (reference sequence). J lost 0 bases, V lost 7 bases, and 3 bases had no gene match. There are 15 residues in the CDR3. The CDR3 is CASTSGGPSTDTQYF. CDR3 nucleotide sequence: TGTGCCAGCACTAGCGGGGGGCCCAGCACAGATACGCAGTATTTT.

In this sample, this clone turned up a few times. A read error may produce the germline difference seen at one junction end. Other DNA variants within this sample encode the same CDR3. This CDR3 is CASSPGTGAETQYF. Written as DNA, the CDR3 is TGTGCTAGCAGCCCCGGGACAGGGGCGGAGACCCAGTACTTC. The chain is built from TRBV7-7 and TRBJ2-5; the match to TRBD1 covers 10 bases. Germline V CDR1 and CDR2: SSHAT, FNYEAQ (reference sequence). The CDR3 is 14 residues long.

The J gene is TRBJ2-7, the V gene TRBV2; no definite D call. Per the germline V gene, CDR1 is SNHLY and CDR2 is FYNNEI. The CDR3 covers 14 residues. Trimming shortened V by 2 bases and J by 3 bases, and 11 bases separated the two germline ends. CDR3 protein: CASSESVSLYEQYF. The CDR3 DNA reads TGTGCCAGCAGTGAAAGTGTCAGTCTCTACGAGCAGTACTTC.

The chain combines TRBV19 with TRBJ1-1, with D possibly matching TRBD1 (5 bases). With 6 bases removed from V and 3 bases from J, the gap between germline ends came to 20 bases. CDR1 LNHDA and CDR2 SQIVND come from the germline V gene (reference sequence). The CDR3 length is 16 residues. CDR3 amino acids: CASSPDPMTVYTEAFF. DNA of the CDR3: TGTGCCAGTAGCCCGGATCCGATGACAGTCTACACTGAAGCTTTCTTT. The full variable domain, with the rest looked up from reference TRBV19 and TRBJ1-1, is DGGITQSPKYLFRKEGQNVTLSCEQNLNHDAMYWYRQDPGQGLRLIYYSQIVNDFQKGDIAEGYSVSREKKESFPLTVTSAQKNPTAFYLCASSPDPMTVYTEAFFGQGTRLTVV.

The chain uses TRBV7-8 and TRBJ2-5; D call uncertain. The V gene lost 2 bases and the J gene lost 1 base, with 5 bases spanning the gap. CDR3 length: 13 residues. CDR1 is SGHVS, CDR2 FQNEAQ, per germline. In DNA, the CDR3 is TGTGCCAGCAGCTTAAATAGCCAAGAGACCCAGTACTTC. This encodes CASSLNSQETQYF.

The CDR3 loop is CASGQGGAGYEQYF. CDR3 sequence (DNA): TGCGCCAGCGGCCAAGGAGGGGCGGGGTACGAGCAGTACTTC. The chain carries TRBV5-1 and TRBJ2-7; perhaps TRBD2 as D (6 bases). Trimming removed 7 bases from V and 4 bases from J, with 18 bases in between. Germline CDR1 is SGHRS and CDR2 is YFSETQ. The CDR3 has 14 amino acids.

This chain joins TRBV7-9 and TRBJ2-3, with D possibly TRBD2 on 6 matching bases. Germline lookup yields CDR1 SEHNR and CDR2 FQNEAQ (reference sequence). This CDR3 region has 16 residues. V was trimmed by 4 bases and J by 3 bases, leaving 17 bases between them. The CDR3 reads CASSWPREEGTDTQYF. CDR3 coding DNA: TGTGCCAGCAGCTGGCCCAGGGAGGAGGGGACAGATACGCAGTATTTT.

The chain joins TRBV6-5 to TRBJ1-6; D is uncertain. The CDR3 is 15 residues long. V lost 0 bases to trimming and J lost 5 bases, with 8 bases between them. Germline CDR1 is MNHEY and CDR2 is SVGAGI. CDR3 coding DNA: TGTGCCAGCAGTTACTCCGAGGGAGATAATTCACCCCTCCACTTT. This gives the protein CASSYSEGDNSPLHF.

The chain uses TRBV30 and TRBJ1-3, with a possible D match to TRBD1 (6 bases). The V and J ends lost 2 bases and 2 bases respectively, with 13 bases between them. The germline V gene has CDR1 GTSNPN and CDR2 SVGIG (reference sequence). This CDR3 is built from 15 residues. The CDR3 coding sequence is TGTGCCTGGAGTCCAGGGGAGTTGGCTGGAAACACCATATATTTT. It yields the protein CAWSPGELAGNTIYF. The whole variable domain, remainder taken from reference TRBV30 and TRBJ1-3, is SQTIHQWPATLVQPVGSPLSLECTVEGTSNPNLYWYRQAAGRGLQLLFYSVGIGQISSEVPQNLSASRPQDRQFILSSKKLLLSDSGFYLCAWSPGELAGNTIYFGEGSWLTVV.

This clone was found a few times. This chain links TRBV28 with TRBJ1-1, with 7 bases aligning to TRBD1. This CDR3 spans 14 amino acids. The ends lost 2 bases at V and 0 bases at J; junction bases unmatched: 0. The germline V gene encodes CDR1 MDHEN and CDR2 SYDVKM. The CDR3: CASSLGTVNTEAFF. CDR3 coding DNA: TGTGCCAGCAGTTTAGGGACAGTGAACACTGAAGCTTTCTTT. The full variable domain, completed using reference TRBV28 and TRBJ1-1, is DVKVTQSSRYLVKRTGEKVFLECVQDMDHENMFWYRQDPGLGLRLIYFSYDVKMKEKGDIPEGYSVSREKKERFSLILESASTNQTSMYLCASSLGTVNTEAFFGQGTRLTVV.